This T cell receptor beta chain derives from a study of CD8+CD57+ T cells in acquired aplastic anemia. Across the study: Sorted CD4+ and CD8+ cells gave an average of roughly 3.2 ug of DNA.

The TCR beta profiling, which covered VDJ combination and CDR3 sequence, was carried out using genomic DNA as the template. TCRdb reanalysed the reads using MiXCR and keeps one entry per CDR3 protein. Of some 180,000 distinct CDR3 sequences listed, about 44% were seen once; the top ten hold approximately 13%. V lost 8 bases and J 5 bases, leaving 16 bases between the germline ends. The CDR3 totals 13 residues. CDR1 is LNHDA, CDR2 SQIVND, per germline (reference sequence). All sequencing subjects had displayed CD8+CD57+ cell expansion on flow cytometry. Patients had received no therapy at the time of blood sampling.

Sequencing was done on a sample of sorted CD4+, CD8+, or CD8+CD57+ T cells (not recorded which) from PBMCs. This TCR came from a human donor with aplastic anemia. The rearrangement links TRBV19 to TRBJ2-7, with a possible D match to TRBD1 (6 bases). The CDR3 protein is CASSRAGVHEQYF. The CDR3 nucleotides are TGTGCCAGTTCAAGGGCAGGGGTCCACGAGCAGTACTTC.